The 13 T cell receptor beta chains listed next were all sequenced from one sample in a study of control samples from healthy donors and cancer patients. The data were produced by immunoSEQ multiplex PCR, yet TCRdb's version contains in-frame clones alone and is incomplete. The sample gives 93,000 or so clones, around 89% of which show up once; 15% to 20% is in the top ten. Specimen: PBMCs. The source of these receptors is a man between 60 and 75 years old with lung cancer.

The rearrangement uses TRBV24-1 and TRBJ2-1; possibly TRBD1 or TRBD2 for D (7 bases each). The CDR3 is 16 amino acids. Germline assignment: CDR1 KGHDR and CDR2 SFDVKD. V was trimmed by 2 bases and J by 7 bases, leaving 17 bases between them. This chain's CDR3 is CATSDSRGGGKNEQFF. CDR3 DNA sequence: TGTGCCACCAGTGATTCTCGGGGAGGGGGCAAAAATGAGCAGTTCTTC.

V usage is TRBV4-1 and J usage is TRBJ1-5; 9 positions agree with TRBD1. The CDR3 runs 17 residues. J gave up 7 bases and V 0 bases, and 10 bases lay outside the gene matches. Germline loops: CDR1 MGHRA, CDR2 YSYEKL. The CDR3, as DNA: TGCGCCAGCAGCCAAGATTTCGAGGGACAGGGTAGCCAGCCCCAGCATTTT. Translated: CASSQDFEGQGSQPQHF.

This clone was seen just once. The chain has TRBV2 and TRBJ1-2; D is undetermined. The CDR3 contains 12 residues. Germline CDR1 reads SNHLY; CDR2 reads FYNNEI. Trimming cost V 4 bases and J 6 bases, with 9 bases left between them. The CDR3 sequence: CASSGTEHGYTF. DNA for the CDR3: TGTGCCAGCAGTGGTACAGAGCATGGCTACACCTTC.

This clone was seen a single time. The J gene is TRBJ1-2, the V gene TRBV3-1 (or the pseudogene TRBV3-2), with D hard to call. Germline V CDR1 and CDR2: LGHDT, YNNKEL (reference sequence). The germline V and J ends were trimmed by 3 bases and 7 bases, with 6 bases remaining between them. The CDR3 length is 11 residues. CDR3: CASSHTGGYTF. In nucleotides, the CDR3 is TGTGCCAGCAGCCATACTGGTGGCTACACCTTC.

Details on this clone: The sample has other DNA sequences that encode this CDR3 too. V usage is TRBV12-3 or TRBV12-4 and J usage is TRBJ1-2, with a weak D call TRBD1 (5 bases). CDR3 size: 13 residues. Trimming removed 1 base at V and 2 bases at J, with 5 bases between. In DNA, the CDR3 is TGTGCCAGCAGTTTAGGACAGAACTATGGCTACACCTTC. The encoded protein is CASSLGQNYGYTF.

This chain uses TRBV3-1 (or the pseudogene TRBV3-2) with TRBJ2-3, with D perhaps matching TRBD2 (6 bases). The CDR3 is made up of 15 amino acids. Trimming cost V 0 bases and J 1 base, with 8 bases left between them. Germline V gene lookup returns CDR1 LGHDT and CDR2 YNNKEL (reference sequence). CDR3 sequence: CASSQDSGGTDTQYF. The CDR3 DNA reads TGTGCCAGCAGCCAAGATTCGGGGGGCACAGATACGCAGTATTTT.

The genes are TRBV5-6 and TRBJ2-5; no definite D call. Trimming shortened V by 4 bases and J by 5 bases, and 15 bases separated the two germline ends. The CDR3 extends over 14 amino acids. Germline V gene lookup returns CDR1 SGHDT and CDR2 YYEEEE. The CDR3 DNA sequence: TGTGCCAGCAGCCTTCGCGGACCTGGGGAGACCCAGTACTTC. It yields the protein CASSLRGPGETQYF.

V gene TRBV27 combines with J gene TRBJ1-6; no reliable D call. The CDR3 loop spans 19 amino acids. Germline CDR1 reads MNHEY; CDR2 reads SMNVEV (reference sequence). V was trimmed by 3 bases and J by 4 bases, leaving 22 bases between them. The CDR3 nucleotides read TGTGCCAGCAGTTTTACCCCGCCACTTATCTCTGGATATAATTCACCCCTCCACTTT. Translation: CASSFTPPLISGYNSPLHF.

V gene TRBV18 combines with J gene TRBJ1-1; the D is unclear. The germline V and J ends were trimmed by 3 bases and 1 base, with 6 bases remaining between them. Germline V gene lookup returns CDR1 KGHSH and CDR2 LQKENI. The CDR3 totals 13 residues. CDR3 in DNA: TGTGCCAGCTCACCGATCCGGAACACTGAAGCTTTCTTT. Its protein is CASSPIRNTEAFF. The full variable domain, rest sourced from reference TRBV18 and TRBJ1-1, is NAGVMQNPRHLVRRRGQEARLRCSPMKGHSHVYWYRQLPEEGLKFMVYLQKENIIDESGMPKERFSAEFPKEGPSILRIQQVVRGDSAAYFCASSPIRNTEAFFGQGTRLTVV.

The rearrangement uses TRBV13 and TRBJ1-3; D not certain. The CDR3 length is 15 residues. Per the germline V gene, CDR1 is PRHDT and CDR2 is FYEKMQ (reference sequence). V dropped 1 base and J dropped 0 bases, with 7 bases sitting between them. The CDR3 loop reads CASSLVPFSGNTIYF. The CDR3 bases are TGTGCCAGCAGCTTAGTGCCGTTCTCTGGAAACACCATATATTTT.

The gene calls are TRBV9 and TRBJ1-1, with 8 bases that match TRBD1. Germline V gene sequence: CDR1 SGDLS, CDR2 YYNGEE. Trimming cost V 3 bases and J 4 bases; bases outside gene matches: 8. The CDR3 is 15 amino acids. CDR3 nucleotides: TGTGCCAGCAGCGGACAGGGGAACAGAGGCACTGAAGCTTTCTTT. Translation: CASSGQGNRGTEAFF.

The chain has TRBV12-3 or TRBV12-4 and TRBJ1-2; D is possibly TRBD1 (6 bases). This CDR3 has 12 amino acids. The V end lost 4 bases, the J end lost 8 bases, and 11 bases lay between the germline ends. The DNA for the CDR3 is TGTGCCAGCAGTTGGGGGCCGAGGGGCTACACCTTC. It translates to CASSWGPRGYTF.

The chain joins TRBV10-1 to TRBJ2-3, with 9 bases that match TRBD1. The J segment lost 2 bases and the V segment lost 3 bases, leaving 9 bases of the junction unmatched. Per germline, CDR1 WNHNN and CDR2 SYGVQD (reference sequence). The CDR3 spans 17 residues. This CDR3 is CASSDRPGQGDTDTQYF. In DNA form, the CDR3 reads TGCGCCAGCAGTGATCGGCCGGGACAGGGCGACACAGATACGCAGTATTTT.